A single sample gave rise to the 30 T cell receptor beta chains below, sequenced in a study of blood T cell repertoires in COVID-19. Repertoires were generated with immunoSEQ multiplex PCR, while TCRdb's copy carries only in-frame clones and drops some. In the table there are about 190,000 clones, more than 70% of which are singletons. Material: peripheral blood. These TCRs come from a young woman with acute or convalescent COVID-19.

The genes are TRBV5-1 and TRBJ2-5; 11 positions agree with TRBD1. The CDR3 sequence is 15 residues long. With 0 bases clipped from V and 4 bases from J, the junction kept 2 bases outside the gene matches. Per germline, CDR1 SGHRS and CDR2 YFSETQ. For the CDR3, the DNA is TGCGCCAGCAGCTTGGTAGGGACAGGGGGAGAGACCCAGTACTTC. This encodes CASSLVGTGGETQYF. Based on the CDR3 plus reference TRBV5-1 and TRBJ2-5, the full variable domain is KAGVTQTPRYLIKTRGQQVTLSCSPISGHRSVSWYQQTPGQGLQFLFEYFSETQRNKGNFPGRFSGRQFSNSRSEMNVSTLELGDSALYLCASSLVGTGGETQYFGPGTRLLVL.

The CDR3 reads CASSNGGFLGTGELFF. The CDR3 coding sequence is TGCGCCAGCAGTAACGGAGGCTTTTTAGGGACCGGGGAGCTGTTTTTT. The rearrangement joins TRBV10-1 to TRBJ2-2; tentatively, D is TRBD2 (5 bases). V was trimmed by 5 bases and J by 5 bases, leaving 18 bases between them. Germline V gene sequence: CDR1 WNHNN, CDR2 SYGVQD (reference sequence). This CDR3 spans 16 amino acids.

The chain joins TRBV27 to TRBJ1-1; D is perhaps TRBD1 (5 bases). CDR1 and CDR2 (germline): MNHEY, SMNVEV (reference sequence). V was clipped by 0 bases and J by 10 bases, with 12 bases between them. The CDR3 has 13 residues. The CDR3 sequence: CASSLSPGTLAFF. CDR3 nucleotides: TGTGCCAGCAGTTTATCCCCTGGGACTTTAGCTTTCTTT.

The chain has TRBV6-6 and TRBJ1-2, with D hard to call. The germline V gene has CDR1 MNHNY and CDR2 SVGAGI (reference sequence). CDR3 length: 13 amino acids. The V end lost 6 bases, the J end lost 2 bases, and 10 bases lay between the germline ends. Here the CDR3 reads CASSLESNYGYTF. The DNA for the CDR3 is TGTGCCAGCAGCTTAGAGTCAAACTATGGCTACACCTTC.

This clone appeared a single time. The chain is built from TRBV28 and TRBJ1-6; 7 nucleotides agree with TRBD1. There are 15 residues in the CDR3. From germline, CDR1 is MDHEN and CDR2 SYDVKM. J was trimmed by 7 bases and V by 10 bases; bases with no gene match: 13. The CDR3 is CATNPADRANSPLHF. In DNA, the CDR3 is TGTGCCACTAACCCCGCCGACAGGGCCAATTCACCCCTCCACTTT.

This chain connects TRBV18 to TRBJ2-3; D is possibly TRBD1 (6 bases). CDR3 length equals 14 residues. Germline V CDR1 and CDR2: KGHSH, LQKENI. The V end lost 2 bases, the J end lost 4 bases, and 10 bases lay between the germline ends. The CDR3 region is CASSPSTGSDTQYF. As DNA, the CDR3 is TGTGCCAGCTCACCATCTACAGGGTCAGATACGCAGTATTTT. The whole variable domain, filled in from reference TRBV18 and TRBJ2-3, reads NAGVMQNPRHLVRRRGQEARLRCSPMKGHSHVYWYRQLPEEGLKFMVYLQKENIIDESGMPKERFSAEFPKEGPSILRIQQVVRGDSAAYFCASSPSTGSDTQYFGPGTRLTVL.

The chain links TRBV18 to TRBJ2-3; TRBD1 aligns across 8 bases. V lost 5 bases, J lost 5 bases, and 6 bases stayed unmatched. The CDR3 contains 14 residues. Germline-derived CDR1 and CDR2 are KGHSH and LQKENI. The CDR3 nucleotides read TGTGCCAGCTCAGCGACAGGGGTCGAAGATACGCAGTATTTT. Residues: CASSATGVEDTQYF.

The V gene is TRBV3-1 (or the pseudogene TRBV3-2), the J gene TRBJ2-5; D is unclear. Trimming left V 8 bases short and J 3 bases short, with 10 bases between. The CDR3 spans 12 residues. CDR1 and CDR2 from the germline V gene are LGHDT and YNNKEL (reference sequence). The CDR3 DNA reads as TGTGCCAGCCCTCCGGAGAAAGAGACCCAGTACTTC. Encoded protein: CASPPEKETQYF.

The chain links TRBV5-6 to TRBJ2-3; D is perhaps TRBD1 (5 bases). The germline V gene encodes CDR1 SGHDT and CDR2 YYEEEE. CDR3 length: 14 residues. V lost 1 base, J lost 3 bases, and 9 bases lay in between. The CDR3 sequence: CASSLKQGTDTQYF. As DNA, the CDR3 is TGTGCCAGCAGCTTGAAGCAGGGAACAGATACGCAGTATTTT.

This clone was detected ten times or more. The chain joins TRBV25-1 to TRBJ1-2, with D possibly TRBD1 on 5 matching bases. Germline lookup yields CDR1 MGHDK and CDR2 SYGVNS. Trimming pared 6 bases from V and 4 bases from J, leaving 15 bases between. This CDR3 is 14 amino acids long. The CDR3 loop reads CASSIRQPGYGYTF. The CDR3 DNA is TGTGCCAGCAGCATTAGACAGCCCGGCTATGGCTACACCTTC.

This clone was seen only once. The DNA for the CDR3 is TGCGCCAGCACTAAAAGGACACTCGGAAATGAAAAACTGTTTTTT. Translated, it gives CASTKRTLGNEKLFF. The gene calls are TRBV5-1 and TRBJ1-4; TRBD1 might be the D (5 bases). V gave up 6 bases and J gave up 5 bases, with 17 bases separating them. The germline gives CDR1 SGHRS, CDR2 YFSETQ. This CDR3 region has 15 residues. The variable domain in full, completed from reference TRBV5-1 and TRBJ1-4, reads KAGVTQTPRYLIKTRGQQVTLSCSPISGHRSVSWYQQTPGQGLQFLFEYFSETQRNKGNFPGRFSGRQFSNSRSEMNVSTLELGDSALYLCASTKRTLGNEKLFFGSGTQLSVL.

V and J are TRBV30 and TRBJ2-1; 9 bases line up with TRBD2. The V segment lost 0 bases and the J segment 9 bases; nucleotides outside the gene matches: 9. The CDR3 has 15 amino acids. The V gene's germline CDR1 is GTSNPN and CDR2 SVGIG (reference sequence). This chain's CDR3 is CAWSVLAGVGIEQFF. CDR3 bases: TGTGCCTGGAGTGTTTTAGCGGGAGTCGGGATTGAGCAGTTCTTC.

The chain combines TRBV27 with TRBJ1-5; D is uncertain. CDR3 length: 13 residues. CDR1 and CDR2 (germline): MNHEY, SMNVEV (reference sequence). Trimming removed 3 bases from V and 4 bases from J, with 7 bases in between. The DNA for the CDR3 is TGTGCCAGCAGTTTGGAGGTAAATCAGCCCCAGCATTTT. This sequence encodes CASSLEVNQPQHF.

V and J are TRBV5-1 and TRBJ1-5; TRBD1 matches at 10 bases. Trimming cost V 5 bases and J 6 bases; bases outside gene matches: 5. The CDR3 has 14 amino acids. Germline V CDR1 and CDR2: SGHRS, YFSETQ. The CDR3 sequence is CASSPTGGVQPQHF. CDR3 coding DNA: TGCGCCAGCAGTCCGACAGGGGGCGTTCAGCCCCAGCATTTT.

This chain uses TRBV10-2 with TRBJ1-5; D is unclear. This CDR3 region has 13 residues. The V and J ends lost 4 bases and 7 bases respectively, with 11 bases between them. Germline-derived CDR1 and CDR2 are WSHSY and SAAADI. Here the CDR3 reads CASSGSGRQPQHF. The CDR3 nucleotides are TGCGCCAGCAGTGGATCTGGTCGGCAGCCCCAGCATTTT.

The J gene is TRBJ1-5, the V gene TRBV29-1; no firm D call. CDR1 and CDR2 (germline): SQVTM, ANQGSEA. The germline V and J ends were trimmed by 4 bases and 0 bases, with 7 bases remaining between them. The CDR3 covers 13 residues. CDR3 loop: CSVGLYSNQPQHF. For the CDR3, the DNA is TGCAGCGTTGGACTATATAGCAATCAGCCCCAGCATTTT.

Written as DNA, the CDR3 is TGTGCCAGCAGTTCAGAGGCCACCATATATTTT. This translates into CASSSEATIYF. The chain recombines TRBV6-6 with TRBJ1-3, with D uncertain. V lost 4 bases and J lost 9, with 7 bases in between. The CDR3 runs 11 residues. Germline CDR1 reads MNHNY; CDR2 reads SVGAGI (reference sequence).

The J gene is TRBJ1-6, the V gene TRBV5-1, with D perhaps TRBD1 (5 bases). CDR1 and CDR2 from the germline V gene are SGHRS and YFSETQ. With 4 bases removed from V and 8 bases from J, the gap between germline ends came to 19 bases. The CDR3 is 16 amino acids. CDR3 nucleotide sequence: TGCGCCAGCAGCAGAGCGGGGGGGGAGGTTGATTCACCCCTCCACTTT. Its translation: CASSRAGGEVDSPLHF.

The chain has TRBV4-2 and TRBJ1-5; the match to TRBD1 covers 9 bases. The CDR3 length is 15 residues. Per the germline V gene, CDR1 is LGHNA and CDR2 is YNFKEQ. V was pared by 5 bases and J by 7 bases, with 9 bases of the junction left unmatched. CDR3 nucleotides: TGTGCCAGCAGCTTTGAACCGGGACAGGGACAGCCCCAGCATTTT. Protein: CASSFEPGQGQPQHF.

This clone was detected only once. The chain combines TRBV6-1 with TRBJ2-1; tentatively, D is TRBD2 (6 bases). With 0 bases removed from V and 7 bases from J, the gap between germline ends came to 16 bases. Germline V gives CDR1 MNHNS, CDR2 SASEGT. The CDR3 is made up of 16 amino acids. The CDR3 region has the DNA TGTGCCAGCAGTGAAGCAAGTAGACTAGGGTGGAATGAGCAGTTCTTC. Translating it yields CASSEASRLGWNEQFF.

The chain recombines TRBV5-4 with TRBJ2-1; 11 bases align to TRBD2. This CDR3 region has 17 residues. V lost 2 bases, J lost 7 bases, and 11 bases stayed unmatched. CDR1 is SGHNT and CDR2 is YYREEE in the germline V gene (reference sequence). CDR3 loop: CASSFFPTSGSRNEQFF. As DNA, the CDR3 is TGTGCCAGCAGCTTCTTTCCAACTAGCGGGAGTCGGAATGAGCAGTTCTTC.

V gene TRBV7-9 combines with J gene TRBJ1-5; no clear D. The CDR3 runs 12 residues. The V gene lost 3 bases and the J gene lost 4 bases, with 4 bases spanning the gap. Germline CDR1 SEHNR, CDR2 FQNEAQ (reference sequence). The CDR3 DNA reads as TGTGCCAGCAGCTTTCCGAATCAGCCCCAGCATTTT. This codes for CASSFPNQPQHF. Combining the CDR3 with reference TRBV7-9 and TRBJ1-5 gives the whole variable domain DTGVSQNPRHKITKRGQNVTFRCDPISEHNRLYWYRQTLGQGPEFLTYFQNEAQLEKSRLLSDRFSAERPKGSFSTLEIQRTEQGDSAMYLCASSFPNQPQHFGDGTRLSIL.

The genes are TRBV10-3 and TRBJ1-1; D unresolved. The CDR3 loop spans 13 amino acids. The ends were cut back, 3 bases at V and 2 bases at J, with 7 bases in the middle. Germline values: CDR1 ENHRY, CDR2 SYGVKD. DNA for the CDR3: TGTGCCATCAGTGATGGAGGAAACACTGAAGCTTTCTTT. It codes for CAISDGGNTEAFF.

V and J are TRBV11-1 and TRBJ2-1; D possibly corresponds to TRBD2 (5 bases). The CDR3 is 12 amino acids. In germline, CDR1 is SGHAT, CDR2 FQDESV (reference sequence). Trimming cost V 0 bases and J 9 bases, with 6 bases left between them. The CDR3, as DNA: TGTGCCAGCAGCTTAGCGGGAGCTGAGCAGTTCTTC. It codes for CASSLAGAEQFF.

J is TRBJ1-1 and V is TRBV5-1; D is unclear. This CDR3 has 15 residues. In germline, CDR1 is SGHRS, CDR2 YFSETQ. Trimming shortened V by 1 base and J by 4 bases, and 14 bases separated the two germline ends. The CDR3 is CASSLTVTGTTEAFF. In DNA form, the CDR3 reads TGCGCCAGCAGCTTGACCGTGACGGGAACCACTGAAGCTTTCTTT. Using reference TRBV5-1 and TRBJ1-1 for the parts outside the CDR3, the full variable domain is KAGVTQTPRYLIKTRGQQVTLSCSPISGHRSVSWYQQTPGQGLQFLFEYFSETQRNKGNFPGRFSGRQFSNSRSEMNVSTLELGDSALYLCASSLTVTGTTEAFFGQGTRLTVV.

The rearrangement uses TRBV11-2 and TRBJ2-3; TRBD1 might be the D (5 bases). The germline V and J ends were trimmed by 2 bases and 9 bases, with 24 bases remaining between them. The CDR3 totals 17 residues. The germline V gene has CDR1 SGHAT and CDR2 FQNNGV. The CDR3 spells CASSLWVGQAGSETQYF. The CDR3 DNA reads TGTGCCAGCAGCTTATGGGTGGGGCAGGCAGGTTCTGAAACGCAGTATTTT.

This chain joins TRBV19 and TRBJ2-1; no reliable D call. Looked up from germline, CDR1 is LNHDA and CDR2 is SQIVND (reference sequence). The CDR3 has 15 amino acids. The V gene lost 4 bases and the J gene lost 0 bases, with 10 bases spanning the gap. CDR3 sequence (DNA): TGTGCCAGTAGTACTACACAGTTCTCCTACAATGAGCAGTTCTTC. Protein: CASSTTQFSYNEQFF.

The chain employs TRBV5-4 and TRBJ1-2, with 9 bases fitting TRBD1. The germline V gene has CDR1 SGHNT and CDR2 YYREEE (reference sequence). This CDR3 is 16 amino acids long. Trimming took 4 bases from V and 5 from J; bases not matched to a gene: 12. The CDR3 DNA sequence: TGTGCCAGCAGCCAGGGACAGGGAGGATTTGGATATGGCTACACCTTC. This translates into CASSQGQGGFGYGYTF.

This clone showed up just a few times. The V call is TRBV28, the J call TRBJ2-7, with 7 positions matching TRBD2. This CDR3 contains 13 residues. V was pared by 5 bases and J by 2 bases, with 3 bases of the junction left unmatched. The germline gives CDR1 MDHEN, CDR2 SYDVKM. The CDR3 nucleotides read TGTGCCAGCAGTGGAGCGGGAACCTACGAGCAGTACTTC. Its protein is CASSGAGTYEQYF.

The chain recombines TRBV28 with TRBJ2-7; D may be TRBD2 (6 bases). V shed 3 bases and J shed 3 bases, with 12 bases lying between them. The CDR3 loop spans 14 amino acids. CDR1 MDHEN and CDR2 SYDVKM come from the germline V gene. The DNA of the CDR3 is TGTGCCAGCAGTTTCGTCGGAGGGAACTACGAGCAGTACTTC. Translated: CASSFVGGNYEQYF.